A selection of T cell receptor beta chains follows, all from one sample in a study of blood T cell repertoires in COVID-19. Sequencing used immunoSEQ multiplex PCR; TCRdb keeps in-frame clones, though not all of them. Of under 400,000 clones detected, 88% appear once; the ten largest clones hold 1.5% to 2%. The source material was peripheral blood. The receptors originated from a woman aged 25 to 39 with COVID-19, enrolled during active disease. CDR3s include the opening cysteine and the closing phenylalanine or tryptophan. The D gene is left open where the match is weak. A clone size is listed for some rows: how often the clone was seen (once, few, many), or a class if it is expanded.

TRBJ1-5	-	TRBV2	-	CASSEVRAQPQHF	TGTGCCAGCAGTGAAGTCAGGGCGCAGCCCCAGCATTTT
TRBJ2-2	-	TRBV27	-	CASSLRSGELFF	TGTGCCAGCAGTTTGAGATCCGGGGAGCTGTTTTTT
TRBJ2-7	-	TRBV4-1	-	CASSQGQSAGYEQYF	TGCGCCAGCAGCCAAGGTCAAAGCGCCGGCTACGAGCAGTACTTC
TRBJ2-2	once	TRBV4-1	TRBD2	CASTGTGLGSTGELFF	TGCGCCAGCACCGGGACGGGACTAGGATCAACCGGGGAGCTGTTTTTT
TRBJ1-2	few	TRBV5-6	TRBD1	CASAIGDRGDYGYTF	TGTGCCAGCGCAATCGGGGACAGGGGGGACTATGGCTACACCTTC
TRBJ2-3	few	TRBV4-1	-	CASSQEEGVGADTQYF	TGCGCCAGCAGCCAAGAGGAAGGGGTTGGGGCAGATACGCAGTATTTT
TRBJ2-1	-	TRBV5-1	-	CASSLLGAGEQFF	TGCGCCAGCAGCTTGTTGGGGGCTGGAGAGCAGTTCTTC
TRBJ1-4	-	TRBV7-8	-	CASRRTGEKLFF	TGTGCCAGCAGGCGTACAGGGGAAAAACTGTTTTTT
TRBJ1-1	few	TRBV2	-	CASSVLRFEAFF	TGTGCCAGCAGTGTACTTCGGTTTGAAGCTTTCTTT
TRBJ1-1	-	TRBV3-1/TRBV3-2	-	CASGKTGNTEAFF	TGTGCCAGCGGCAAAACAGGTAACACTGAAGCTTTCTTT
TRBJ1-5	-	TRBV19	TRBD1	CASSTTGANNQPQHF	TGTGCCAGTAGTACCACAGGGGCTAATAATCAGCCCCAGCATTTT
TRBJ1-3	once	TRBV7-9	-	CASSPRQTYSGNTIYF	TGTGCCAGCAGCCCCCGACAGACTTACTCTGGAAACACCATATATTTT
TRBJ1-1	-	TRBV5-1	-	CASTSGADSNTEAFF	TGCGCCAGCACCTCGGGTGCTGATTCGAACACTGAAGCTTTCTTT
TRBJ1-1	-	TRBV16	-	CASSQNIVNTEAFF	TGTGCCAGCAGCCAAAATATTGTGAACACTGAAGCTTTCTTT
TRBJ1-1	-	TRBV12-3/TRBV12-4	-	CASSLEGHAEAFF	TGTGCCAGCAGTTTAGAGGGGCACGCTGAAGCTTTCTTT
TRBJ1-5	-	TRBV6-2/TRBV6-3	-	CASSYSSRGSNQPQHF	TGTGCCAGCAGTTACTCATCCAGGGGAAGCAATCAGCCCCAGCATTTT
TRBJ1-5	-	TRBV7-8	-	CASSLEQGDQPQHF	TGTGCCAGCAGCTTAGAACAGGGTGATCAGCCCCAGCATTTT
TRBJ1-4	-	TRBV6-5	-	CASKKDRTEKLFF	TGTGCCAGCAAAAAAGACAGGACCGAAAAACTGTTTTTT
TRBJ2-1	-	TRBV19	TRBD1	CASSGITTGKRPPSYNEQFF	TGTGCCAGTAGTGGAATCACGACAGGGAAGAGGCCCCCCTCCTACAATGAGCAGTTCTTC
TRBJ1-2	-	TRBV28	-	CASSSPPGVGRGYGYTF	TGTGCCAGCAGTTCACCTCCCGGGGTCGGTCGTGGCTATGGCTACACCTTC
TRBJ1-2	-	TRBV7-9	-	CASSSPLRGSGGYTF	TGTGCCAGCAGCTCCCCCCTGCGGGGCTCGGGGGGCTACACCTTC
TRBJ1-2	-	TRBV5-6	-	CASSWARRAAGYTF	TGTGCCAGCAGCTGGGCCAGACGAGCTGCGGGCTACACCTTC
TRBJ2-2	-	TRBV5-6	TRBD1	CASSLFGTGGRSGELFF	TGTGCCAGCAGCTTATTTGGGACAGGGGGCCGGTCCGGGGAGCTGTTTTTT
TRBJ2-7	-	TRBV12-3/TRBV12-4	-	CASSLESPSEQYF	TGTGCCAGCAGTCTAGAGTCCCCCAGCGAGCAGTACTTC
TRBJ1-2	-	TRBV6-5	TRBD1	CASSYRQGRGGYTF	TGTGCCAGCAGTTACAGACAGGGAAGGGGTGGCTACACCTTC
TRBJ2-2	-	TRBV11-3	TRBD1	CASSSWTGLTPGELFF	TGTGCCAGCAGCTCTTGGACAGGCCTTACCCCCGGGGAGCTGTTTTTT
TRBJ1-2	-	TRBV7-8	-	CASSLTGNDGYTF	TGTGCCAGCAGCCTAACAGGGAACGATGGCTACACCTTC
TRBJ2-1	-	TRBV29-1	-	CSVGPGREQFF	TGCAGCGTTGGTCCCGGCAGGGAGCAGTTCTTC
TRBJ1-2	-	TRBV6-5	-	CASGRGGWGDGYTF	TGTGCCAGCGGACGAGGAGGCTGGGGTGATGGCTACACCTTC
TRBJ1-2	-	TRBV19	TRBD1	CASRDTGEYGYTF	TGTGCCAGTAGGGACACAGGGGAATATGGCTACACCTTC
TRBJ2-2	few	TRBV30	TRBD2	CAWSEAGPNTGELFF	TGTGCCTGGAGTGAAGCGGGACCGAACACCGGGGAGCTGTTTTTT
TRBJ1-4	-	TRBV12-3/TRBV12-4	TRBD1	CASSLRTGEKLFF	TGTGCCAGCAGTTTAAGGACAGGTGAAAAACTGTTTTTT
TRBJ1-2	-	TRBV19	TRBD1	CASSTQGMSYGYTF	TGTGCCAGTAGTACACAGGGGATGAGCTATGGCTACACCTTC
TRBJ1-1	-	TRBV7-8	TRBD1	CASSLGSAGGSAEAFF	TGTGCCAGCAGCTTAGGATCGGCAGGGGGAAGTGCTGAAGCTTTCTTT
TRBJ1-2	-	TRBV2	TRBD1	CASSGPGQVNYGYTF	TGTGCCAGCAGCGGGCCGGGACAGGTGAACTATGGCTACACCTTC
TRBJ1-2	-	TRBV27	TRBD1	CASSLTGANYGYTF	TGTGCCAGCAGTCTTACAGGGGCAAACTATGGCTACACCTTC
TRBJ1-1	-	TRBV7-9	-	CASSIRRGISSNTEAFF	TGTGCCAGCAGCATCCGACGCGGGATTTCTTCGAACACTGAAGCTTTCTTT
TRBJ1-6	-	TRBV6-5	TRBD1	CASSGGVGGNSPLHF	TGTGCCAGCTCAGGGGGCGTCGGTGGAAATTCACCCCTCCACTTT
TRBJ2-1	-	TRBV2	-	CASYQQSSYNEQFF	TGTGCCAGCTACCAACAAAGCTCCTACAATGAGCAGTTCTTC
TRBJ1-1	-	TRBV29-1	-	CSVEQGTEAFF	TGCAGCGTTGAACAGGGAACTGAAGCTTTCTTT
TRBJ2-7	-	TRBV4-1	TRBD2	CASSPSGGRSYEQYF	TGCGCCAGCAGCCCTAGCGGGGGCCGCTCCTACGAGCAGTACTTC
TRBJ2-7	-	TRBV11-3	-	CASSKGTPYEQYF	TGTGCCAGCAGCAAAGGGACACCTTACGAGCAGTACTTC
TRBJ1-4	-	TRBV4-1	-	CASSQALRGWGATNEKLFF	TGCGCCAGCAGCCAAGCCCTACGGGGTTGGGGAGCAACTAATGAAAAACTGTTTTTT
TRBJ2-2	-	TRBV6-4	-	CASSERESPFGGELFF	TGTGCCAGCAGTGAGAGAGAATCCCCCTTCGGCGGGGAGCTGTTTTTT
TRBJ1-5	once	TRBV13	-	CASSQSNQPQHF	TGTGCCAGCAGCCAAAGCAATCAGCCCCAGCATTTT
TRBJ2-1	-	TRBV18	TRBD2	CASSPPFRLAGTYNEQFF	TGTGCCAGCTCACCACCGTTTCGGCTAGCGGGAACCTACAATGAGCAGTTCTTC
TRBJ1-5	-	TRBV29-1	TRBD1	CSVSWTGGNQPQHF	TGCAGCGTTAGCTGGACAGGGGGGAATCAGCCCCAGCATTTT
TRBJ2-5	-	TRBV5-1	-	CASSLAPLETQYF	TGCGCCAGCAGCTTGGCTCCTCTTGAGACCCAGTACTTC
TRBJ2-2	-	TRBV11-3	-	CASSLLGLTGELFF	TGTGCCAGCAGCTTATTGGGGCTCACCGGGGAGCTGTTTTTT
TRBJ2-3	once	TRBV5-1	TRBD1	CASPAPDRETDTQYF	TGCGCCAGCCCAGCACCCGACAGGGAAACAGATACGCAGTATTTT
TRBJ2-4	-	TRBV5-1	TRBD2	CASNPDGGGSRDIQYF	TGCGCCAGCAACCCTGATGGCGGGGGAAGCCGGGACATTCAGTACTTC
TRBJ2-4	-	TRBV3-1/TRBV3-2	TRBD1	CASSLLRQGGMSIQYF	TGTGCCAGCAGCCTCTTAAGACAGGGGGGAATGAGCATTCAGTACTTC
TRBJ1-4	-	TRBV2	TRBD1	CASSEAWTGIVEKLFF	TGTGCCAGCAGTGAAGCCTGGACAGGGATCGTTGAAAAACTGTTTTTT
TRBJ1-4	once	TRBV6-1	TRBD1	CASSEGGGQGSEKLFF	TGTGCCAGCAGTGAAGGGGGCGGACAGGGTAGTGAAAAACTGTTTTTT
TRBJ1-2	-	TRBV2	-	CASTEQGSGYTF	TGTGCCAGCACCGAGCAGGGGTCCGGCTACACCTTC
TRBJ1-2	-	TRBV3-1/TRBV3-2	-	CASSQVGAVYGYTF	TGTGCCAGCAGCCAAGTAGGGGCCGTCTATGGCTACACCTTC
TRBJ1-1	-	TRBV15	-	CATSRSWRGNTEAFF	TGTGCCACCAGCAGGTCCTGGAGGGGGAACACTGAAGCTTTCTTT
TRBJ1-1	-	TRBV6-2/TRBV6-3	-	CASSYSAEIMNTEAFF	TGTGCCAGCAGTTACTCTGCGGAAATCATGAACACTGAAGCTTTCTTT
TRBJ2-2	-	TRBV19	TRBD1	CASSRGRGWYTGELFF	TGTGCCAGTAGTAGGGGCAGGGGGTGGTACACCGGGGAGCTGTTTTTT